This T cell receptor (beta chain) was profiled in a study of blood T cells in healthy people across ages. Background on the study: When template switching was applied, about one barcoded beta molecule was captured per two T cells. Notes on the study in general: A greater number of naive CD4+ cells and higher diversity distinguished long-lived donors from aged donors.

A word on this clonotype: Antigen specificity is unknown.

The CDR3 extends over 13 amino acids. CDR1 is DFQATT, CDR2 SNEGSKA, per germline (reference sequence). V shed 8 bases and J shed 5 bases, with 18 bases lying between them. For the second PCR, which ran for about 6 to 12 cycles, a sample-barcoded 5' primer and a J-beta primer mix were used. TCRdb re-called the 5' RACE reads with MiXCR, one entry per CDR3 protein. Here the sample spans 1.5 million to 2 million distinct CDR3 sequences, over 25% being singletons. The receptor comes from a woman in her twenties or thirties in good health. The chain has TRBV20-1 and TRBJ2-5, with a tentative D call TRBD1 (5 bases). Sequenced material: blood. CDR3 nucleotide sequence: TGCAGTCTCCAACAGACTGGGGCCGAGACCCAGTACTTC. Its translation: CSLQQTGAETQYF.